This note documents a single T cell receptor beta chain sequence. The antigen remains unidentified. Trimming at V came to 4 bases and at J to 9 bases, leaving 8 bases not matched to a gene. The CDR3 contains 14 residues. The germline V gene encodes CDR1 LGHNA and CDR2 YNFKEQ. The Oncomine TCR Beta short-read assay was applied to DNA of cultured CD4+ T cells. Once CD4+ T cells had been cultured, genomic DNA was extracted from them. TCRdb called the PCR reads again in MiXCR, with one record for every CDR3 protein. The sample contains fewer than 20,000 distinct CDR3 sequences, about 45% of which appear only once. Treatment in this sample: roughly 11-day PBMC culture with coronavirus spike peptide pools or control peptides (ViraFEST assay). This sample is part of a study of vaccination and CD4 T cells after COVID-19. The wider study: SARS-CoV-2 positivity in convalescent patients was established by nasal swab PCR; under 10 had mild and one severe disease.

The study's findings and limits: Spike mono-reactive status applied to 304 of 307 vaccine-specific clones in convalescent patients.

Source: CD4+ T cells from blood, cultured in vitro, taken after SARS-CoV-2 vaccination. V and J are TRBV4-2 and TRBJ2-2; 7 nucleotides align to TRBD1. This TCR derives from a human donor who had recovered from COVID-19. In DNA, the CDR3 is TGTGCCAGCAGCCTCACTGACAGGGCCCGGGAGCTGTTTTTT. Its protein is CASSLTDRARELFF.